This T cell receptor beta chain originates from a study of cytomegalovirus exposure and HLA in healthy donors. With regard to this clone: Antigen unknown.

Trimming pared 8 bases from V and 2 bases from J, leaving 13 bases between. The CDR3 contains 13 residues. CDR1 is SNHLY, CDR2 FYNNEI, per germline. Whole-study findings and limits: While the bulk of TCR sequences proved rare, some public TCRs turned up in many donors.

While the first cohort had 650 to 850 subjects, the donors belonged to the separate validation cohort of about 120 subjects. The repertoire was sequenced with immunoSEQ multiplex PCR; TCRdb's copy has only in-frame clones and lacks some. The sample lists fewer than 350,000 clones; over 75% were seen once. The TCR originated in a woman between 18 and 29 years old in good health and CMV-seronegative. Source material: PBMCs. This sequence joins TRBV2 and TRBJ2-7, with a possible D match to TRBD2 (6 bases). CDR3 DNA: TGTGCCAGCTTGGAGGGGACGACCTACGAGCAGTACTTC. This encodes CASLEGTTYEQYF.